Listed here is a single T cell receptor beta chain. Assay: immunoSEQ multiplex PCR; the TCRdb copy retains only in-frame clones and omits some. The sample lists tens of thousands of clones; 88% were seen once. These data belong to a study of blood T cell repertoires in COVID-19. Study-wide context: Specimens from acute and convalescent COVID-19 originated in the United States, Italy and Spain.

The CDR3 extends over 15 amino acids. The V and J ends lost 6 bases and 1 base, in that order; junction bases with no gene match: 7. Germline V gene data show CDR1 as MNHEY and CDR2 as SMNVEV (reference sequence). Sequenced: peripheral blood. The genes are TRBV27 and TRBJ2-3, with 7 bases that match TRBD1. This sequence originates from a human donor with active COVID-19. The donor label of this sample is uncertain. This CDR3 reads CASSFQGVRTDTQYF. For the CDR3, the DNA is TGTGCCAGCAGCTTTCAGGGGGTCCGCACAGATACGCAGTATTTT.